Presented here are 14 T cell receptor beta chains from one specimen sequenced in a study of T-cell reconstitution after alpha-beta-depleted transplantation in children. A library of TCRbeta sequences, prepared with unique molecular identifiers, was generated. TCRdb re-called the PCR reads through MiXCR, storing one row per CDR3 protein. The sample lists 110,000 or so distinct CDR3 sequences, 5% to 7% occurring once. Sequencing used PBMCs, mostly from graft donor cells, obtained 360 days after TCRalphabeta/CD19-depleted stem cell transplant. The receptors come from a male patient between 2 and 10 years old who had a stem cell transplant for acute lymphoblastic leukemia, so the T cells may come from the graft donor.

This clonotype occurred a few times. The gene calls are TRBV7-2 and TRBJ2-7, with D perhaps being TRBD1 or TRBD2 (6 bases each). CDR1 and CDR2 from the germline V gene are SGHTA and FQGNSA. The CDR3 has 15 amino acids. V lost 2 bases and J lost 3, with 14 bases in between. This chain's CDR3 is CASSLWGAPNYEQYF. The DNA of the CDR3 is TGTGCCAGCAGCTTATGGGGGGCCCCCAACTACGAGCAGTACTTC.

This clonotype was detected a few times. The genes are TRBV13 and TRBJ1-6; 8 nucleotides match TRBD1. V lost 4 bases and J lost 9; bases outside the gene matches: 8. This CDR3 contains 15 residues. CDR1 and CDR2 from the germline V gene are PRHDT and FYEKMQ (reference sequence). This CDR3 reads CASSSGQALGSPLHF. The CDR3 nucleotides read TGTGCCAGCAGCTCGGGACAGGCCCTGGGTTCACCCCTCCACTTT.

This clonotype was recorded at least ten times. V is TRBV12-3 or TRBV12-4 and J is TRBJ1-2; D perhaps matches TRBD1 (5 bases). Deletions cut 4 bases from V and 7 bases from J, with 13 bases between. The length of the CDR3 is 13 residues. In DNA, the CDR3 is TGTGCCAGCAGTTACACGCCAGGGACTGGCTACACCTTC. Its protein product is CASSYTPGTGYTF.

This clonotype showed up many times. The gene calls are TRBV9 and TRBJ1-2; D gene unclear. V lost 5 bases and J 8 bases, leaving 7 bases between the germline ends. The CDR3 is made up of 10 amino acids. Germline V gene sequence: CDR1 SGDLS, CDR2 YYNGEE. The CDR3: CASRGKGYTF. The DNA for the CDR3 is TGTGCCAGCAGGGGAAAAGGCTACACCTTC.

This clonotype was seen more than once but under ten times. The chain is built from TRBV20-1 and TRBJ1-2, with D hard to call. Trimming took off 3 bases at V and 0 bases at J, with 11 bases between the two ends. The CDR3 spans 14 residues. The V gene's germline CDR1 is DFQATT and CDR2 SNEGSKA (reference sequence). The DNA of the CDR3 is TGCAGTGCTAGGGCCCGGGGTTCTAACTATGGCTACACCTTC. Translating gives CSARARGSNYGYTF.

In its sample, this clonotype was seen a few times. The chain couples TRBV5-4 to TRBJ2-5; D might be TRBD1 (5 bases). Germline CDR1 is SGHNT and CDR2 is YYREEE (reference sequence). This CDR3 is 13 amino acids long. Trimming shortened V by 9 bases and J by 2 bases, and 14 bases separated the two germline ends. The CDR3 sequence is CATATAIQETQYF. DNA for the CDR3: TGTGCCACCGCGACAGCAATACAAGAGACCCAGTACTTC.

This clonotype appeared a few times. This chain uses TRBV27 with TRBJ2-7, with a possible D match to TRBD1 (5 bases). V was trimmed by 2 bases and J by 2 bases, leaving 13 bases between them. The germline CDR1 and CDR2 sequences are MNHEY and SMNVEV (reference sequence). CDR3 length: 15 amino acids. The DNA of the CDR3 is TGTGCCAGCAGTTTAATTACAGGTATTACCTACGAGCAGTACTTC. Translating it yields CASSLITGITYEQYF.

This clonotype showed up many times. This sequence joins TRBV10-3 and TRBJ2-7, with TRBD2 as a possible D gene (6 bases). Looked up from germline, CDR1 is ENHRY and CDR2 is SYGVKD. This CDR3 contains 13 residues. Trimming pared 6 bases from V and 2 bases from J, leaving 11 bases between. In nucleotides, the CDR3 is TGTGCCATCAGCCGGGACTCTCCCTACGAGCAGTACTTC. Translated: CAISRDSPYEQYF.

With regard to this clonotype: This may be a read error, as it is one base from a much larger clone. The chain couples TRBV15 to TRBJ2-7, with a tentative D call TRBD2 (5 bases). CDR3 length: 13 residues. Germline-derived CDR1 and CDR2 are LNHNV and YYDKDF (reference sequence). The CDR3 region is CATSMDWSFEQYF. In nucleotides, the CDR3 is TGTGCCACCAGCATGGACTGGTCCTTCGAGCAGTACTTC.

The table lists this clonotype with many counts. This chain links TRBV6-5 with TRBJ2-1; tentatively, D is TRBD1 (5 bases). Germline CDR1 reads MNHEY; CDR2 reads SVGAGI. V was cut by 3 bases and J by 7 bases, with 19 bases left in between. The CDR3 consists of 16 residues. CDR3 protein: CASSYLGVLGGNEQFF. Here the CDR3 DNA reads TGTGCCAGCAGTTATCTAGGGGTACTCGGTGGGAATGAGCAGTTCTTC.

This clonotype was recorded a few times. The chain links TRBV7-8 to TRBJ2-7; the D call may be TRBD1 or TRBD2 (5 bases each). CDR3 length: 16 amino acids. Germline V CDR1 and CDR2: SGHVS, FQNEAQ. The germline V and J ends were trimmed by 3 bases and 2 bases, with 17 bases remaining between them. In DNA form, the CDR3 reads TGTGCCAGCAGCTTCTCCGGGGCAGGGTTGCCCTACGAGCAGTACTTC. It codes for CASSFSGAGLPYEQYF.

The rearrangement joins TRBV18 to TRBJ2-7, with D maybe TRBD2 (5 bases). The CDR3 is 13 amino acids. CDR1 and CDR2 (germline): KGHSH, LQKENI. V was cut by 6 bases and J by 5 bases, with 14 bases left in between. The CDR3: CASSPRERDEQYF. CDR3 in DNA: TGTGCCAGCTCCCCGAGGGAAAGGGACGAGCAGTACTTC.

This clonotype was recorded at least ten times. The V gene is TRBV27, the J gene TRBJ1-4, with D unclear. Trimming shortened V by 6 bases and J by 5 bases, and 13 bases separated the two germline ends. There are 14 residues in the CDR3. Germline V gene data show CDR1 as MNHEY and CDR2 as SMNVEV (reference sequence). The CDR3 DNA reads as TGTGCCAGCAGAACGGGCATCGCCAATGAAAAACTGTTTTTT. This translates into CASRTGIANEKLFF.

The chain recombines TRBV5-6 with TRBJ1-2; D is ambiguous. Trimming pared 3 bases from V and 8 bases from J, leaving 11 bases between. Germline lookup yields CDR1 SGHDT and CDR2 YYEEEE. The CDR3 extends over 12 amino acids. In nucleotides, the CDR3 is TGTGCCAGCAGCTGGGTTTCGAGCGGCTACACCTTC. The encoded protein is CASSWVSSGYTF.